A selection of T cell receptor beta chains follows, all from one sample in a study of post-analysis software for immune sequencing data. MiXCR, applied by TCRdb to the PCR reads, yields one record per CDR3 protein. Of about half a million distinct CDR3 sequences listed, roughly 34% are singletons. Sample: blood. The receptor set was obtained from a girl aged 2-17 years with multiple sclerosis. Each CDR3 is given with its conserved first and last residue. The D gene is left open where the match is weak. Some rows mark clone size as missing; the rest say once, few, many or name a class of expanded clone.

d_call: .
v_call: TRBV20-1
j_call: TRBJ1-6
clone_size: .
cdr3_nt: TGCAGTGCCTTTCCTGGGGCAGGGATCGGTTCACCCCTCCACTTT
cdr3_aa: CSAFPGAGIGSPLHF

d_call: .
v_call: TRBV12-3/TRBV12-4
j_call: TRBJ2-3
clone_size: once
cdr3_nt: TGTGCCAGCAGTTTAGATGGTCAGCGCACAGATATGCAGTATTTT
cdr3_aa: CASSLDGQRTDMQYF

d_call: .
v_call: TRBV18
j_call: TRBJ1-5
clone_size: .
cdr3_nt: TGTGCCAGCTCATCATTTCGGGGTGAGCGTCAGCCCCAGCATTTT
cdr3_aa: CASSSFRGERQPQHF

d_call: TRBD2
v_call: TRBV7-8
j_call: TRBJ2-1
clone_size: .
cdr3_nt: TGTGCCAGCAGCGTCATACTAGCGGGGCAGTATGAGCAGTTCTTC
cdr3_aa: CASSVILAGQYEQFF

d_call: TRBD2
v_call: TRBV6-4
j_call: TRBJ2-1
clone_size: few
cdr3_nt: TGTGCCAGCAGTGATAGCGGGGGGGCGATGGAGCAGTTCTTC
cdr3_aa: CASSDSGGAMEQFF

d_call: TRBD1
v_call: TRBV7-9
j_call: TRBJ2-3
clone_size: few
cdr3_nt: TGTGCCAGCAGCTTAGCGAGAGACAGGGGGTCGGGAGATACGCAGTATTTT
cdr3_aa: CASSLARDRGSGDTQYF

d_call: .
v_call: TRBV7-8
j_call: TRBJ2-7
clone_size: few
cdr3_nt: TGTGCCAGCAGCTTAGTGCGAGCGGACGGAGGCTCCTACGAGCAGTACTTC
cdr3_aa: CASSLVRADGGSYEQYF

d_call: TRBD1
v_call: TRBV12-3/TRBV12-4
j_call: TRBJ1-2
clone_size: .
cdr3_nt: TGTGCCAGCAGTCCGGACAGGGTCACTGGCTACACCTTC
cdr3_aa: CASSPDRVTGYTF

d_call: TRBD2
v_call: TRBV20-1
j_call: TRBJ2-1
clone_size: .
cdr3_nt: TGCAGTGCTAGATCCACTACGGGGGGGCCAATCTACAATGAGCAGTTCTTC
cdr3_aa: CSARSTTGGPIYNEQFF

d_call: .
v_call: TRBV19
j_call: TRBJ2-1
clone_size: few
cdr3_nt: TGTGCCAGTAGATCCCAGGGGATTGAGCAGTTCTTC
cdr3_aa: CASRSQGIEQFF

d_call: .
v_call: TRBV6-1
j_call: TRBJ1-2
clone_size: few
cdr3_nt: TGTGCCAGCAGTCCAAACACAGCAAACTATGGCTACACCTTC
cdr3_aa: CASSPNTANYGYTF

d_call: .
v_call: TRBV6-2/TRBV6-3
j_call: TRBJ2-1
clone_size: few
cdr3_nt: TGTGCCAGCAGTTACGGGGGGTCGAGCCTCCACAGGCAGTTCTTC
cdr3_aa: CASSYGGSSLHRQFF

d_call: .
v_call: TRBV20-1
j_call: TRBJ1-5
clone_size: .
cdr3_nt: TGCAGTGCTAGAGAAGGGGTAGAGCCCCAGCATTTT
cdr3_aa: CSAREGVEPQHF

d_call: TRBD1
v_call: TRBV7-6
j_call: TRBJ2-5
clone_size: .
cdr3_nt: TGTGCCAGCAGCTTAAACAGGGGGCAAGAGACCCAGTACTTC
cdr3_aa: CASSLNRGQETQYF

d_call: TRBD1
v_call: TRBV5-6
j_call: TRBJ1-1
clone_size: .
cdr3_nt: TGTGCCAGCAGCTTATTGGACAGGACGGGCACTGAAGCTTTCTTT
cdr3_aa: CASSLLDRTGTEAFF

d_call: TRBD1
v_call: TRBV6-1
j_call: TRBJ2-2
clone_size: .
cdr3_nt: TGTGCCAGCACCAGACAGGGTGGGAACACCGGGGAGCTGTTTTTT
cdr3_aa: CASTRQGGNTGELFF

d_call: TRBD1
v_call: TRBV6-6
j_call: TRBJ1-2
clone_size: few
cdr3_nt: TGTGCCAGCAGTCTCCAGGGGGTGCCTGGGGGCTACACCTTC
cdr3_aa: CASSLQGVPGGYTF

d_call: TRBD1
v_call: TRBV5-1
j_call: TRBJ1-2
clone_size: .
cdr3_nt: TGCGCCAGCAGCTTCGGGACAGGGCCGACCTATGGCTACACCTTC
cdr3_aa: CASSFGTGPTYGYTF

d_call: .
v_call: TRBV20-1
j_call: TRBJ2-5
clone_size: .
cdr3_nt: TGCAGTGTTGGGGGGGCTTACCAAGAGACCCAGTACTTC
cdr3_aa: CSVGGAYQETQYF

d_call: TRBD1
v_call: TRBV4-2
j_call: TRBJ1-1
clone_size: .
cdr3_nt: TGTGCCAGCAGCCGGGGACAGGGGGGATTGAGGGGGGACACTGAAGCTTTCTTT
cdr3_aa: CASSRGQGGLRGDTEAFF

d_call: .
v_call: TRBV4-1
j_call: TRBJ1-2
clone_size: .
cdr3_nt: TGCGCCAGCAGCTCCCTCTGGACCAGGGTCAACTATGGCTACACCTTC
cdr3_aa: CASSSLWTRVNYGYTF

d_call: .
v_call: TRBV6-5
j_call: TRBJ2-7
clone_size: .
cdr3_nt: TGTGCCAGCAGTTACAAGTCCCGACAAATGCGTGTCCACGAGCAGTACTTC
cdr3_aa: CASSYKSRQMRVHEQYF

d_call: .
v_call: TRBV5-6
j_call: TRBJ2-1
clone_size: .
cdr3_nt: TGTGCCAGCAGCTACCGGGACGGTTACAATGAGCAGTTCTTC
cdr3_aa: CASSYRDGYNEQFF

d_call: TRBD2
v_call: TRBV7-8
j_call: TRBJ2-1
clone_size: .
cdr3_nt: TGTGCCAGCAGCAGGGGACTAAGTGTCACTGAGCAGTTCTTC
cdr3_aa: CASSRGLSVTEQFF

d_call: TRBD1
v_call: TRBV6-2/TRBV6-3
j_call: TRBJ1-5
clone_size: .
cdr3_nt: TGTGCCTTGGGACAGGGCAATCAGCCCCAGCATTTT
cdr3_aa: CALGQGNQPQHF

d_call: TRBD2
v_call: TRBV24-1
j_call: TRBJ2-1
clone_size: .
cdr3_nt: TGTGCCACCAGTGATTCGACTAGCGGGGGGTCGAATGAGCAGTTCTTC
cdr3_aa: CATSDSTSGGSNEQFF

d_call: TRBD1
v_call: TRBV10-3
j_call: TRBJ1-1
clone_size: .
cdr3_nt: TGTGCCATCAGTGACCTGGACAGGACGAACACTGAAGCTTTCTTT
cdr3_aa: CAISDLDRTNTEAFF

d_call: TRBD2
v_call: TRBV10-3
j_call: TRBJ2-1
clone_size: .
cdr3_nt: TGTGCCTCTAGCGGGAGAAGCTCCTACAATGAGCAGTTCTTC
cdr3_aa: CASSGRSSYNEQFF

d_call: TRBD1
v_call: TRBV6-5
j_call: TRBJ1-2
clone_size: few
cdr3_nt: TGTGCCAGCAGAGCTCCATCGGGACAGGGAAACTATGGCTACACCTTC
cdr3_aa: CASRAPSGQGNYGYTF

d_call: .
v_call: TRBV20-1
j_call: TRBJ1-1
clone_size: few
cdr3_nt: TGCAGTGCTAGACACATGAACACTGAAGCTTTCTTT
cdr3_aa: CSARHMNTEAFF

d_call: .
v_call: TRBV5-1
j_call: TRBJ2-4
clone_size: .
cdr3_nt: TGCGCCAGCAGCCGATCCCCTAATGGTCAAGAGCAGTACTTC
cdr3_aa: CASSRSPNGQEQYF

d_call: .
v_call: TRBV10-3
j_call: TRBJ1-5
clone_size: .
cdr3_nt: TGTGCCATCAGTGACGGGGCTAGCAATCAGCCCCAGCATTTT
cdr3_aa: CAISDGASNQPQHF

d_call: TRBD2
v_call: TRBV28
j_call: TRBJ2-3
clone_size: few
cdr3_nt: TGTGCCAGCAGTTTTTTTAGCGGGGGGGATACGCAGTATTTT
cdr3_aa: CASSFFSGGDTQYF

d_call: TRBD2
v_call: TRBV20-1
j_call: TRBJ2-3
clone_size: few
cdr3_nt: TGCAGTGCTAGAGGGGGCGGGGGGAGCACAGATACGCAGTATTTT
cdr3_aa: CSARGGGGSTDTQYF

d_call: TRBD1
v_call: TRBV12-3/TRBV12-4
j_call: TRBJ2-1
clone_size: few
cdr3_nt: TGTGCCAGCAGTTTTGGGACAGGGCCTTACAATGAGCAGTTCTTC
cdr3_aa: CASSFGTGPYNEQFF

d_call: .
v_call: TRBV9
j_call: TRBJ2-7
clone_size: few
cdr3_nt: TGTGCCAGCAGCGTGGATGCCCCCTCCTACGAGCAGTACTTC
cdr3_aa: CASSVDAPSYEQYF

d_call: .
v_call: TRBV12-3/TRBV12-4
j_call: TRBJ2-2
clone_size: .
cdr3_nt: TGTGCCAGCAGTTTTTCGCCCGACACGGGGAACACCGGGGAGCTGTTTTTT
cdr3_aa: CASSFSPDTGNTGELFF

d_call: TRBD2
v_call: TRBV6-2/TRBV6-3
j_call: TRBJ2-1
clone_size: .
cdr3_nt: TGTGCCAGCAGTTACTCGACCCTAGCGGGGGTGTACAATGAGCAGTTCTTC
cdr3_aa: CASSYSTLAGVYNEQFF

d_call: .
v_call: TRBV7-8
j_call: TRBJ2-7
clone_size: few
cdr3_nt: TGTGCCAGCAGCCCATCTAGCTCAGGGGAGCAGTACTTC
cdr3_aa: CASSPSSSGEQYF

d_call: .
v_call: TRBV10-3
j_call: TRBJ2-5
clone_size: .
cdr3_nt: TGTGCCATCAGTGGGACTCCCGGAGGAGAGACCCAGTACTTC
cdr3_aa: CAISGTPGGETQYF

d_call: TRBD1
v_call: TRBV6-1
j_call: TRBJ2-7
clone_size: many
cdr3_nt: TGCGCCAGCAGTGAGACAGGGGGATCTTACGAGCAGTACTTC
cdr3_aa: CASSETGGSYEQYF

d_call: .
v_call: TRBV18
j_call: TRBJ2-7
clone_size: .
cdr3_nt: TGTGCCAGCTCAATCCGGGACACCGCCTACGAGCAGTACTTC
cdr3_aa: CASSIRDTAYEQYF

d_call: TRBD2
v_call: TRBV10-3
j_call: TRBJ2-4
clone_size: .
cdr3_nt: TGTGCCGTTTCTAGCGGGGGGGCGGAGCAGTACTTC
cdr3_aa: CAVSSGGAEQYF

d_call: .
v_call: TRBV9
j_call: TRBJ1-3
clone_size: .
cdr3_nt: TGTGCCAGCAGCATGCCCCCGAGAAACACCATATATTTT
cdr3_aa: CASSMPPRNTIYF

d_call: .
v_call: TRBV12-3/TRBV12-4
j_call: TRBJ2-3
clone_size: few
cdr3_nt: TGTGCCAGCAGTCCACGAGAACGGGGGATCTCTGGCACAGATACGCAGTATTTT
cdr3_aa: CASSPRERGISGTDTQYF

d_call: .
v_call: TRBV20-1
j_call: TRBJ2-3
clone_size: .
cdr3_nt: TGCAGTGCTAGAGTAGACGGTTATGAGTCCACAGATGCGCAGTATTTT
cdr3_aa: CSARVDGYESTDAQYF

d_call: .
v_call: TRBV20-1
j_call: TRBJ2-5
clone_size: many
cdr3_nt: TGCAGTGCTACCCCACGCGCGGGGAACCAAGAGACCCAGTACTTC
cdr3_aa: CSATPRAGNQETQYF

d_call: TRBD1
v_call: TRBV7-2
j_call: TRBJ2-5
clone_size: .
cdr3_nt: TGTGCCAGCAGTCAACAGGGGGCGGGTCAAGAGACCCAGTACTTC
cdr3_aa: CASSQQGAGQETQYF

d_call: .
v_call: TRBV6-5
j_call: TRBJ2-3
clone_size: .
cdr3_nt: TGTGCCAGCTCTAATGGGGGCCTATCCGGAACAGATACGCAGTATTTT
cdr3_aa: CASSNGGLSGTDTQYF

d_call: TRBD2
v_call: TRBV5-5
j_call: TRBJ2-1
clone_size: .
cdr3_nt: TGTGCCAGCAGGAATTGGGGGGGGACCCCCGAGGCCAATGAGCAGTTCTTC
cdr3_aa: CASRNWGGTPEANEQFF

d_call: TRBD2
v_call: TRBV7-2
j_call: TRBJ2-1
clone_size: .
cdr3_nt: TGTACCAGCAGCTTAGGGGGGGGTGGCTGGAATGAGCAGTTCTTC
cdr3_aa: CTSSLGGGGWNEQFF

d_call: TRBD1
v_call: TRBV25-1
j_call: TRBJ2-7
clone_size: .
cdr3_nt: TGTGCCAGCAGACTGGGGACAGAGAGTTACGAGCAGTACTTC
cdr3_aa: CASRLGTESYEQYF